The 20 T cell receptor beta chains below were found in one sample sequenced in a study of shared clonotypes between healthy human individuals. The protocol was immunoSEQ multiplex PCR, while the TCRdb copy is restricted to in-frame clones and leaves out a portion. The repertoire holds 2.3 million or so clones, with approximately 95% as singletons. The sequencing sample was made of naive CD4+ T cells from PBMCs. Subset defined: CD45RA+ positively selected. Every receptor here comes from a young man in good health. Some clones in this sample may be carry-over from other donors' samples.

The V call is TRBV18, the J call TRBJ2-3; D tentatively fits TRBD1 or TRBD2 (5 bases each). V was pared by 4 bases and J by 5 bases, with 10 bases between. Germline V gene data show CDR1 as KGHSH and CDR2 as LQKENI. This CDR3 contains 13 residues. DNA of the CDR3: TGTGCCAGCTCACACAGAGGGGTAGATACGCAGTATTTT. It translates to CASSHRGVDTQYF.

The chain links TRBV5-1 to TRBJ2-4, with D unclear. The CDR3 contains 14 residues. Germline loops: CDR1 SGHRS, CDR2 YFSETQ. V lost 4 bases and J lost 6, with 14 bases in between. The CDR3 region is CASSVSGSLNIQYF. CDR3 bases: TGCGCCAGCAGCGTATCGGGTTCCTTAAACATTCAGTACTTC. Using reference TRBV5-1 and TRBJ2-4 for the parts outside the CDR3, the full variable domain is KAGVTQTPRYLIKTRGQQVTLSCSPISGHRSVSWYQQTPGQGLQFLFEYFSETQRNKGNFPGRFSGRQFSNSRSEMNVSTLELGDSALYLCASSVSGSLNIQYFGAGTRLSVL.

CDR3 protein: CASSQTGTPAGNEQFF. In DNA, the CDR3 is TGCGCCAGCAGCCAAACCGGGACCCCAGCAGGCAATGAGCAGTTCTTC. The chain joins TRBV5-1 to TRBJ2-1, with D perhaps given as TRBD1 or TRBD2 (5 bases each). Trimming removed 4 bases at V and 6 bases at J, with 20 bases between. Looked up from germline, CDR1 is SGHRS and CDR2 is YFSETQ. The CDR3 covers 16 residues. The variable domain in full, with the rest retrieved from reference TRBV5-1 and TRBJ2-1, is KAGVTQTPRYLIKTRGQQVTLSCSPISGHRSVSWYQQTPGQGLQFLFEYFSETQRNKGNFPGRFSGRQFSNSRSEMNVSTLELGDSALYLCASSQTGTPAGNEQFFGPGTRLTVL.

The chain is built from TRBV9 and TRBJ2-5; 12 positions match TRBD2. This CDR3 has 15 residues. After removal of 0 bases from V and 4 bases from J, the junction contained 1 base not matched to a gene. Germline-derived CDR1 and CDR2 are SGDLS and YYNGEE. The CDR3 nucleotides read TGTGCCAGCAGCGTAGCTAGCGGGAGGGCAGAGACCCAGTACTTC. Translating gives CASSVASGRAETQYF.

The J gene is TRBJ1-1, the V gene TRBV28; 9 nucleotides align to TRBD1. After removal of 3 bases from V and 5 bases from J, the junction contained 7 bases not matched to a gene. Germline CDR1 reads MDHEN; CDR2 reads SYDVKM. This CDR3 has 15 residues. The DNA for the CDR3 is TGTGCCAGCAGTTTCACAGGGGGCGGCACAACTGAAGCTTTCTTT. Amino acid sequence: CASSFTGGGTTEAFF.

The CDR3 DNA is TGTGCCAGTGGAAAGGACGGCTATGGCTACACCTTC. Its translation: CASGKDGYGYTF. This rearrangement joins TRBV19 to TRBJ1-2; D is unclear. The V gene's germline CDR1 is LNHDA and CDR2 SQIVND (reference sequence). V dropped 8 bases and J dropped 4 bases, with 11 bases sitting between them. The CDR3 sequence is 12 residues long.

Concerning this clone: Distinct nucleotide sequences in the sample also encode this CDR3. The rearrangement uses TRBV18 and TRBJ1-5, with D maybe TRBD1 (5 bases). Germline CDR1 reads KGHSH; CDR2 reads LQKENI. The germline V and J ends were trimmed by 6 bases and 1 base, with 10 bases remaining between them. The length of the CDR3 is 14 residues. CDR3 nucleotides: TGTGCCAGCTCTGCGACAGACAGCAATCAGCCCCAGCATTTT. It is translated as CASSATDSNQPQHF. Full variable domain (outside the CDR3, taken from reference TRBV18 and TRBJ1-5): NAGVMQNPRHLVRRRGQEARLRCSPMKGHSHVYWYRQLPEEGLKFMVYLQKENIIDESGMPKERFSAEFPKEGPSILRIQQVVRGDSAAYFCASSATDSNQPQHFGDGTRLSIL.

This chain uses TRBV7-8 with TRBJ2-3; 9 bases are shared with TRBD1. Germline assignment: CDR1 SGHVS and CDR2 FQNEAQ. V gave up 4 bases and J gave up 6 bases; unmatched junction bases: 11. The CDR3 spans 16 residues. As DNA, the CDR3 is TGTGCCAGCAGCTCGCTGATACAGGGGGCTACGGATACGCAGTATTTT. It translates to CASSSLIQGATDTQYF.

The V and J genes are TRBV5-6 and TRBJ1-4; D is ambiguous. The CDR3 covers 17 residues. Germline V CDR1 and CDR2: SGHDT, YYEEEE. V shed 0 bases and J shed 6 bases, with 18 bases lying between them. CDR3 residues: CASSLGVGLAGYEKLFF. CDR3 coding DNA: TGTGCCAGCAGCTTGGGAGTAGGTCTGGCGGGGTATGAAAAACTGTTTTTT. Full variable domain (rest looked up from reference TRBV5-6 and TRBJ1-4): DAGVTQSPTHLIKTRGQQVTLRCSPKSGHDTVSWYQQALGQGPQFIFQYYEEEERQRGNFPDRFSGHQFPNYSSELNVNALLLGDSALYLCASSLGVGLAGYEKLFFGSGTQLSVL.

The chain couples TRBV6-4 to TRBJ2-1; TRBD2 might be the D (6 bases). CDR3 size: 15 residues. V lost 4 bases, J lost 7 bases, and 17 bases lay in between. The germline V gene has CDR1 MRHNA and CDR2 SNTAGT. The CDR3, as DNA: TGTGCCAGCAGTGTCGGGACCCGGGGGAATAATGAGCAGTTCTTC. The encoded protein is CASSVGTRGNNEQFF.

The chain recombines TRBV18 with TRBJ2-3; 8 bases match TRBD2. The V gene end was trimmed by 0 bases and the J gene end by 2 bases; junction bases not matched to a gene: 4. This CDR3 region has 16 residues. CDR1 KGHSH and CDR2 LQKENI come from the germline V gene. CDR3 nucleotides: TGTGCCAGCTCACCACCAGGCGGGGGGACCACAGATACGCAGTATTTT. This sequence encodes CASSPPGGGTTDTQYF.

Points on this clone: This sample also contains other DNA sequences that code for the same CDR3. This chain's CDR3 is CASSRSGSYNEQFF. The CDR3 DNA is TGTGCCAGCAGCCGTAGCGGGAGCTACAATGAGCAGTTCTTC. The chain has TRBV11-3 and TRBJ2-1; 9 bases agree with TRBD2. The V and J ends lost 5 bases and 3 bases, in that order; junction bases with no gene match: 2. Looked up from germline, CDR1 is SGHNT and CDR2 is YENEEA. The CDR3 is 14 amino acids.

The rearrangement links TRBV13 to TRBJ2-3; unclear D gene. From germline, CDR1 is PRHDT and CDR2 FYEKMQ (reference sequence). Trimming cost V 5 bases and J 2 bases, with 8 bases left between them. CDR3 size: 13 residues. The CDR3 loop is CASSTTLTDTQYF. The CDR3 DNA is TGTGCCAGCAGCACGACTCTCACAGATACGCAGTATTTT.

The chain employs TRBV28 and TRBJ2-4; the D gene is possibly TRBD2 (6 bases). Trimming took 8 bases from V and 1 from J, leaving 6 bases between them. The CDR3 totals 12 residues. The germline gives CDR1 MDHEN, CDR2 SYDVKM. CDR3 region: CASGGAKNIQYF. In DNA form, the CDR3 reads TGTGCCAGCGGGGGGGCCAAAAACATTCAGTACTTC.

V gene TRBV2 combines with J gene TRBJ2-5, with D unresolved. Trimming left V 7 bases short and J 5 bases short, with 17 bases between. The CDR3 sequence is 14 residues long. Germline values: CDR1 SNHLY, CDR2 FYNNEI. The CDR3 DNA sequence: TGTGCCAGCACAAGGAACCAGGCCCTCGAGACCCAGTACTTC. Amino acids: CASTRNQALETQYF.

V and J are TRBV7-3 and TRBJ2-1, with 9 positions matching TRBD1. The CDR3 runs to 15 residues. Unmatched junction bases numbered 4, after V lost 5 bases and J lost 2 bases. Germline values: CDR1 SGHTA, CDR2 FQGTGA. This chain's CDR3 is CASSEQGATYNEQFF. For the CDR3, the DNA is TGTGCCAGCAGCGAACAGGGGGCCACCTACAATGAGCAGTTCTTC.

The chain recombines TRBV6-1 with TRBJ2-3; D gene ambiguous. V gave up 6 bases and J gave up 8 bases, with 9 bases separating them. Germline V gene sequence: CDR1 MNHNS, CDR2 SASEGT. This CDR3 contains 11 residues. CDR3 sequence: CASRDLVTQYF. CDR3 nucleotides: TGTGCCAGCAGGGACCTGGTTACGCAGTATTTT.

J is TRBJ2-3 and V is TRBV10-2; no clear D gene. Trimming cost V 6 bases and J 4 bases, with 20 bases left between them. Germline V gene data show CDR1 as WSHSY and CDR2 as SAAADI. The CDR3 totals 16 residues. The CDR3 loop reads CASRVGQRPTADTQYF. The CDR3 DNA sequence: TGCGCCAGCAGGGTGGGTCAGCGCCCGACGGCAGATACGCAGTATTTT.

The V gene is TRBV4-2, the J gene TRBJ1-4; 9 nucleotides align to TRBD1. The CDR3 contains 16 residues. V shed 2 bases, J shed 7 bases, and the junction held 8 bases outside the gene matches. CDR1 LGHNA and CDR2 YNFKEQ come from the germline V gene. In DNA, the CDR3 is TGTGCCAGCAGCCAACCAGACAGGGGGGTATTTGAAAAACTGTTTTTT. It encodes CASSQPDRGVFEKLFF.

The rearrangement joins TRBV28 to TRBJ2-1, with D hard to call. V lost 7 bases and J lost 0, with 19 bases in between. Germline-derived CDR1 and CDR2 are MDHEN and SYDVKM. The length of the CDR3 is 17 residues. CDR3 bases: TGTGCCAGCACCCCGGCAGGAGCTAAGAGCTCCTACAATGAGCAGTTCTTC. It translates to CASTPAGAKSSYNEQFF.